This passage covers 9 T cell receptor beta chains from one sample sequenced in a study of cytomegalovirus exposure and HLA in healthy donors. In the PCR, 60 Vbeta and 13 Jbeta primers were used. Clones were sequenced by immunoSEQ multiplex PCR, and TCRdb holds only the in-frame ones, with some missing. Of some 120,000 clones in the sample, 75% to 85% are singletons; the top ten hold 3% to 4%. Specimen: PBMCs. The receptors originated from a male donor in good health and CMV-seronegative.

Note on this clone: The same CDR3 can be traced to other DNA sequences in this sample. V usage is TRBV5-1 and J usage is TRBJ2-5; D is perhaps TRBD1 (5 bases). V shed 4 bases and J shed 3 bases, with 13 bases lying between them. The CDR3 consists of 14 residues. Looked up from germline, CDR1 is SGHRS and CDR2 is YFSETQ. The CDR3 region has the DNA TGCGCCAGCAGCCCGTCAACAGGAGAAGAGACCCAGTACTTC. As protein: CASSPSTGEETQYF.

V and J are TRBV6-5 and TRBJ1-2; D might be TRBD1 (5 bases). Germline loops: CDR1 MNHEY, CDR2 SVGAGI. V was pared by 0 bases and J by 2 bases, with 7 bases between. The CDR3 consists of 14 residues. CDR3 nucleotides: TGTGCCAGCAGTTACTCGGAGGGGAACTATGGCTACACCTTC. Its translation is CASSYSEGNYGYTF.

This clone was detected only a few times. The same CDR3 also results from other DNA sequences found in this sample. V is TRBV19 and J is TRBJ1-1; D is undetermined. Germline CDR1 and CDR2: LNHDA and SQIVND (reference sequence). This CDR3 spans 12 amino acids. Deletions cut 2 bases from V and 6 bases from J, with 7 bases between. The CDR3 coding sequence is TGTGCCAGTAGTATACGCGGGTCTGAAGCTTTCTTT. Protein product: CASSIRGSEAFF.

This clone showed up just a few times. V usage is TRBV18 and J usage is TRBJ2-1; the match to TRBD1 covers 7 bases. V gave up 1 base and J gave up 7 bases; unmatched junction bases: 7. In germline, CDR1 is KGHSH, CDR2 LQKENI. The CDR3 loop spans 15 amino acids. CDR3 residues: CASSPRSQGLNEQFF. In nucleotides, the CDR3 is TGTGCCAGCTCACCACGTTCACAGGGGTTGAATGAGCAGTTCTTC.

The chain is built from TRBV19 and TRBJ1-6, with TRBD1 matching 9 bases. Germline CDR1 is LNHDA and CDR2 is SQIVND (reference sequence). The CDR3 has 16 residues. The trim removed 7 bases at V and 10 bases at J, leaving 14 bases unmatched. The CDR3: CASTPGTGSSGSPLHF. CDR3 DNA: TGTGCCAGTACCCCAGGGACAGGGAGCTCAGGATCACCCCTCCACTTT. Based on the CDR3 plus reference TRBV19 and TRBJ1-6, the full variable domain is DGGITQSPKYLFRKEGQNVTLSCEQNLNHDAMYWYRQDPGQGLRLIYYSQIVNDFQKGDIAEGYSVSREKKESFPLTVTSAQKNPTAFYLCASTPGTGSSGSPLHFGNGTRLTVT.

V gene TRBV5-6 combines with J gene TRBJ1-2; D remains ambiguous. Looked up from germline, CDR1 is SGHDT and CDR2 is YYEEEE. This CDR3 is 13 amino acids long. V was trimmed by 0 bases and J by 1 base, leaving 4 bases between them. The CDR3 bases are TGTGCCAGCAGCTTGGGCGGTAACTATGGCTACACCTTC. The encoded protein is CASSLGGNYGYTF.

The sample holds a few counts of this clone. The rearrangement joins TRBV9 to TRBJ2-1, with a weak D call TRBD2 (7 bases). The CDR3 loop spans 14 amino acids. Germline-derived CDR1 and CDR2 are SGDLS and YYNGEE. Trimming pared 3 bases from V and 6 bases from J, leaving 13 bases between. CDR3 DNA sequence: TGTGCCAGCAGCGGGGGGGGCAGATTCAATGAGCAGTTCTTC. This codes for CASSGGGRFNEQFF.

This rearrangement joins TRBV27 to TRBJ1-6; D is ambiguous. From germline, CDR1 is MNHEY and CDR2 SMNVEV (reference sequence). CDR3 length: 12 residues. V lost 3 bases to trimming and J lost 13 bases, with 10 bases between them. The CDR3 coding sequence is TGTGCCAGCAGTTTGCGAGATGCCCCCCTCCACTTT. Its protein product is CASSLRDAPLHF.

V gene TRBV14 combines with J gene TRBJ1-3, with D uncertain. The germline gives CDR1 SGHDN, CDR2 FVKESK. V lost 5 bases, J lost 0 bases, and 11 bases lay in between. The CDR3 has 15 amino acids. The CDR3 loop is CASSLQSSSGNTIYF. CDR3 DNA: TGTGCCAGCAGCTTACAGTCCTCCTCTGGAAACACCATATATTTT.